This TCR beta chain was profiled in a study of blood T cells in healthy people across ages (dated by TCRdb to between 2014 and 2016). Background on the whole study: In model experiments, roughly one uniquely barcoded TCR beta cDNA molecule per two T cells was captured by template switching. The study analyzed two additional independent replicas of 1 million unique cDNA reads from the same blood draw for two donors, one aged 18 to 29 and one aged 80 or older. Four age groups were formed from the donors: young (average roughly 15 years), middle-aged (approximately 40), aged (about 62) and long-lived (approximately 78). Using deep sequencing normalized with unique cDNA molecular identifiers, the study measured how TCR beta repertoire diversity changes with age.

The study at large found these results: Observed TCR beta diversity correlated strongly with the percentage of naive T cells measured by flow cytometry. The long-lived group showed more naive CD4+ T cells, fewer expanded clones and increased TCR diversity than the aged group, suggesting age selection. Because profiling used bulk unsorted PBMCs, naive and antigen-experienced compartments could not be compared conclusively. Observed TCR beta diversity per million T cells fell roughly linearly with age, and a significant reduction was already apparent by age about 43. Because donor CMV infection status was unknown, age-related changes in expanded clonotypes were potentially confounded. Total diversity estimates from one million sequenced T cells were considered lower bounds and underestimates.

CDR1 and CDR2 were assigned from the germline V gene as MDHEN and SYDVKM. The CDR3 numbers 16 residues from cysteine through phenylalanine. Only the CDR3 DNA stays, 48 bases, in frame from base 1. V has 9 bases trimmed and J has 2 bases trimmed; junction bases matching no gene number 13. This clonotype was seen a handful of times. Its cognate antigen has yet to be identified. Nothing much larger sits one base from this clone, and base qualities are not available. The approximately 40 donors, aged about 6 to 100 years, were systemically healthy Caucasian individuals from Russia. Each donor gave 8.5 to 10 milliliters of peripheral blood, collected into EDTA-treated Vacutainer tubes. Ficoll-Paque density-gradient centrifugation was used to isolate PBMCs, with at least 6 million obtained per sample. Trizol reagent was used to extract total RNA from PBMCs, with at least 6 micrograms per sample. The percentages of naive CD45RAhigh/CD27high T cells were determined by flow cytometry on a PBMC aliquot from every donor.

The method was 5' RACE. Sequenced on an Illumina HiSeq 2500. A second roughly 6 to 12 cycle PCR used a sample-barcoded 5' primer and a J-beta primer mix. A unique molecular identifier was introduced onto each TCR beta cDNA molecule by a template-switch 5' adaptor carrying 12 random nucleotides. At least 2.5 million CDR3-containing paired-end reads were obtained from each sample. First-strand cDNA synthesis was performed from all RNA using the Mint cDNA synthesis kit, with priming by a TRBC-specific oligonucleotide. Following uracil-DNA glycosylase treatment, all cDNA underwent a first 18-cycle PCR with the universal primers M1SS and BC2_uni_R. The study's own analysis went as follows. Normalization of each sample was performed by random selection of 1 million high-quality reads, each carrying a distinct molecular identifier. Reads with shared molecular identifiers were discarded instead of being binned into consensus sequences. MiTCR, run with a Q25 quality threshold and the strictest error-elimination algorithm, handled CDR3 identification, clonotype clustering and error correction. Lower-bound total TCR beta diversity was estimated with a nonparametric unseen species model using Euler transformation. Using fastp at Q25 and MiXCR, TCRdb reprocessed the public reads and kept productive beta chains. When rows share a CDR3 protein, they turn into one entry using the most common DNA and genes. The V and J calls were determined by TCRdb, not by the authors. Recorded for this sample are about 1 million distinct CDR3 sequences; approximately 25% of them occurred a single time. The ten largest clones represent about 0.69% of the sample.

In addition, the sample was reused for a study of T cells of mothers and their children. The second study's authors report: The donors were nine systemically healthy Caucasian individuals, made up of three mothers and their six children. cDNA synthesis used all of the extracted RNA, with around 1.5 ug of RNA in each 15 ul reaction. In the second PCR, the M1S primer introduced both the sample barcodes and 2-4 random nucleotides. Over 8.5 million TCR beta CDR3 reads came from each mother, compared with around 3 million reads from each child. Thymic selection similarly shapes TCR recombination output in related and unrelated pairs, with minor effect from inherited differences. Normalized repertoire overlap was always slightly but never significantly higher in related than unrelated mother-child pairs. With a sensitivity of 90 to 100 clones per million clonotypes, no persistent microchimeric T cell clones were detected. To look for features that set related mother-child pairs apart from unrelated individuals, the researchers ran deep NGS to compare the TCR beta repertoires of mothers and children. Mothers averaged about 37 +/- 4 years of age and children averaged around 10 +/- 4 years. Libraries were sequenced on Illumina HiSeq 2000 with 100+100 nt paired-end reads after adapter ligation with NEBNext reagents. To avoid cross-contamination, the mother libraries and the child libraries were prepared a month apart and sequenced in separate runs. Each donor had between about 450,000 and 2,100,000 distinct TCR beta clonotypes identified. Naive TCR beta clonotypes were estimated from low-frequency clonotypes matched to each donor's FACS-determined naive share, without sorting.

The sample was blood. The chain is made from TRBV28 and TRBJ2-5, with TRBD2 identical over 9 junction bases. The TCR sequence derives from a girl aged 2-10 years in good health. The bases are TGTGCCAGAGTATATGGCACTAGCGGGTTGCAAGAGACCCAGTACTTC. Its protein reads: CARVYGTSGLQETQYF.